Detailed here is one T cell receptor beta chain. Its target is not known. This sample stems from a study of cytomegalovirus exposure and HLA in healthy donors. Study-wide points: It was reportedly the case that the classifier diagnosed cytomegalovirus status with high specificity and sensitivity. It was taken for granted in presence/absence analyses that sequencing depth across donors was roughly uniform.

PCR was performed using 60 Vbeta and 13 Jbeta primers. Sequencing was performed with immunoSEQ multiplex PCR; in TCRdb, only in-frame clones are kept and a portion is missing. The repertoire holds around 190,000 clones, with about 82% as singletons. With V trimmed by 4 bases and J by 5 bases, 9 bases remained unmatched. CDR3 size: 15 residues. Germline V gene lookup returns CDR1 LGHNA and CDR2 YSLEER. Sequencing used PBMCs. The V call is TRBV4-3, the J call TRBJ2-7; 9 bases match TRBD1. This TCR came from a woman in her 50s in good health and CMV-seronegative. For the CDR3, the DNA is TGCGCCAGCAGCCGAACGCCGGGACAGGGCGACGAGCAGTACTTC. Translated, it gives CASSRTPGQGDEQYF.